The sequence of this T cell receptor beta chain was determined in a study of T cells expressing NK-cell markers. CDR1 and CDR2 from the germline V gene are SGHRS and YFSETQ. The CDR3 has 14 amino acids. Following a re-call of the 5' RACE reads, TCRdb has one entry per CDR3 protein and lacks DNA. This table lists 150,000 to 200,000 distinct CDR3 sequences. The rearrangement links TRBV5-1 to TRBJ2-1; TCRdb indicates TRBD1, and absent DNA this call remains unverified. Source material: blood T cells: a sorted CD56 or NKG2C T cell subset, CD4+ or CD8+ T cells, or bulk PBMC T cells (not recorded which). This TCR was sampled from a woman aged 18 to 69 in good health. The CDR3 protein is CASTLGGAGNEQFF.